Detailed here is one TCR beta chain. Researchers took RNA transcripts and amplified the TCR beta CDR3 regions from them. Researchers ran a first-round RT-PCR on the TCR CDR3 using the HTBI primer set. TCRdb reanalysed the multiplex PCR reads using MiXCR and keeps one entry per CDR3 protein. The repertoire includes fewer than 700,000 distinct CDR3 sequences, around 15% of them detected once, and over 3.5% sits in the top ten. The data belong to a study of T cells in Graves' hyperthyroidism and ophthalmopathy. V shed 3 bases, J shed 3 bases, and the junction held 4 bases outside the gene matches. The CDR3 length is 13 residues. CDR1 is SQVTM, CDR2 ANQGSEA, per germline.

The sample comprised blood. This TCR was recovered from a woman aged 25 to 39 with Graves' hyperthyroidism. The rearrangement links TRBV29-1 to TRBJ2-7; 8 bases agree with TRBD2. CDR3 in DNA: TGCAGCGTTGAGCCAGCGGGAGTCTACGAGCAGTACTTC. It encodes CSVEPAGVYEQYF.